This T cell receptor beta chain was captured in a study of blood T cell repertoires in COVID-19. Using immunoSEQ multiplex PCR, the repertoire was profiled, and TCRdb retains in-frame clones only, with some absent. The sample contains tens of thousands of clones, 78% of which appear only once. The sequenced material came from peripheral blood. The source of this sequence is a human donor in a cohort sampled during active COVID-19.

This CDR3 is CAWNRLASLEQYF. The CDR3 coding sequence is TGTGCCTGGAATAGGTTAGCCTCACTCGAGCAGTACTTC. The chain links TRBV30 to TRBJ2-7; the D is unclear. The CDR3 totals 13 residues. Germline V gene lookup returns CDR1 GTSNPN and CDR2 SVGIG (reference sequence). The V gene lost 4 bases and the J gene lost 6 bases, with 16 bases spanning the gap.